Following are 24 T cell receptor beta chains from one sample sequenced in a study of neurological immune-mediated disorders. A single record per CDR3 protein comes from TCRdb applying MiXCR to the 5' RACE reads. The sample carries about 38,000 distinct CDR3 sequences, approximately 5% recorded once. The sequenced sample was CD4+ T cells from blood. The receptors here all came from a man younger than 30 in good health.

Many counts were recorded for this clonotype. V is TRBV3-1 and J is TRBJ2-5; no clear D. The CDR3 has 14 residues. Germline V CDR1 and CDR2: LGHDT, YNNKEL (reference sequence). Trimming left V 3 bases short and J 5 bases short, with 13 bases between. The chain's CDR3 is CASSHRAVGETQYF. DNA of the CDR3: TGTGCCAGCAGCCATCGGGCGGTAGGGGAGACCCAGTACTTC.

Ten or more counts support this clonotype. The genes are TRBV5-5 and TRBJ1-4; weak D call: TRBD1 (5 bases). Germline V gene data show CDR1 as SGHKS and CDR2 as YYEKEE (reference sequence). The CDR3 sequence is 14 residues long. The V end lost 1 base, the J end lost 5 bases, and 9 bases lay between the germline ends. The CDR3 DNA reads TGTGCCAGCAGCTTGAAGGGGCTAAATGAAAAACTGTTTTTT. This sequence encodes CASSLKGLNEKLFF.

The table lists this clonotype with many counts. The gene calls are TRBV5-1 and TRBJ1-1; 7 bases fit TRBD1. The CDR3 has 14 amino acids. CDR1 and CDR2 from the germline V gene are SGHRS and YFSETQ. V lost 4 bases, J lost 1 base, and 4 bases stayed unmatched. The CDR3 coding sequence is TGCGCCAGCAGCATAGGGGGCACGAACACTGAAGCTTTCTTT. Encoded protein: CASSIGGTNTEAFF.

This clonotype was recorded many times. V gene TRBV29-1 combines with J gene TRBJ2-5; D may be TRBD1 or TRBD2 (5 bases each). V was shortened by 6 bases and J by 5 bases, with 16 bases between the two germline ends. CDR1 and CDR2 (germline): SQVTM, ANQGSEA. The CDR3 totals 13 residues. CDR3 in amino acids: CSVGTTAGETQYF. The CDR3 coding sequence is TGCAGCGTGGGGACCACAGCAGGGGAGACCCAGTACTTC.

This clonotype came up many times. This chain connects TRBV11-3 to TRBJ2-2; D possibly matches TRBD1 or TRBD2 (5 bases each). Germline V gene sequence: CDR1 SGHNT, CDR2 YENEEA. Trimming cost V 0 bases and J 3 bases, with 17 bases left between them. The CDR3 is 18 residues long. This chain's CDR3 is CASSLDQQGSGHTGELFF. CDR3 DNA sequence: TGTGCCAGCAGCTTAGACCAGCAGGGATCGGGGCACACCGGGGAGCTGTTTTTT.

This clonotype was recorded at least ten times. The chain links TRBV6-5 to TRBJ1-3, with D unclear. There are 15 residues in the CDR3. Between the trimmed V and J ends, which lost 6 bases and 3 bases, there was a span of 15 bases. The germline V gene has CDR1 MNHEY and CDR2 SVGAGI. The DNA of the CDR3 is TGTGCCAGCAGCACCCCCCCACTTGATGGAAACACCATATATTTT. The encoded protein is CASSTPPLDGNTIYF.

This clonotype was recorded at least ten times. This rearrangement joins TRBV5-1 to TRBJ1-1, with D perhaps TRBD1 (6 bases). V lost 3 bases to trimming and J lost 5 bases, with 14 bases between them. This CDR3 contains 14 residues. Germline V gene data show CDR1 as SGHRS and CDR2 as YFSETQ. CDR3 sequence: CASSSRMTGTEAFF. The CDR3 DNA follows: TGCGCCAGCAGCTCCCGCATGACAGGAACTGAAGCTTTCTTT.

This clonotype was found many times. The chain has TRBV7-2 and TRBJ2-7; TRBD2 aligns across 8 bases. With 5 bases clipped from V and 3 bases from J, the junction kept 12 bases outside the gene matches. Germline V gives CDR1 SGHTA, CDR2 FQGNSA. The CDR3 is made up of 16 amino acids. CDR3 in DNA: TGTGCCAGCAGCCCTGCCTCCGGGACTAGAAGCTACGAGCAGTACTTC. Amino acids: CASSPASGTRSYEQYF.

This clonotype was counted ten times or more. The chain links TRBV29-1 to TRBJ2-1, with D possibly TRBD1 on 6 matching bases. The germline gives CDR1 SQVTM, CDR2 ANQGSEA. CDR3 length: 20 residues. V lost 8 bases and J 6 bases, leaving 38 bases between the germline ends. CDR3 in DNA: TGCAGCTCACGTGGAAGACCAGGGGCTGACCGTTACCTGATGTCCAATGAGCAGTTCTTC. Its protein is CSSRGRPGADRYLMSNEQFF.

This clonotype was counted at least ten times. The V and J genes are TRBV2 and TRBJ2-5, with TRBD2 identical over 7 bases. There are 12 residues in the CDR3. From germline, CDR1 is SNHLY and CDR2 FYNNEI. The V gene end was trimmed by 9 bases and the J gene end by 5 bases; junction bases not matched to a gene: 6. The CDR3 loop is CASRTSVETQYF. CDR3 sequence (DNA): TGTGCCAGTAGAACTAGCGTGGAGACCCAGTACTTC.

In its sample, this clonotype was seen many times. The chain joins TRBV6-2 or TRBV6-3 to TRBJ2-7; 10 nucleotides agree with TRBD1. This CDR3 comprises 17 residues. V lost 2 bases and J lost 0; bases outside the gene matches: 7. CDR1 is MNHEY and CDR2 is SVGEGT in the germline V gene. DNA of the CDR3: TGTGCCAGCAGTTACGGAATAGGACAGGGGGGCTCCTACGAGCAGTACTTC. Residues: CASSYGIGQGGSYEQYF.

This clonotype was detected many times. V is TRBV5-1 and J is TRBJ2-5, with D tentatively TRBD2 (5 bases). V was cut by 4 bases and J by 4 bases, with 20 bases left in between. The CDR3 spans 16 residues. The germline V gene has CDR1 SGHRS and CDR2 YFSETQ. CDR3: CASSLSSGLSGETQYF. The DNA of the CDR3 is TGCGCCAGCAGCCTGTCCTCTGGACTGAGCGGAGAGACCCAGTACTTC. Drawing the rest from reference TRBV5-1 and TRBJ2-5, the complete variable domain is KAGVTQTPRYLIKTRGQQVTLSCSPISGHRSVSWYQQTPGQGLQFLFEYFSETQRNKGNFPGRFSGRQFSNSRSEMNVSTLELGDSALYLCASSLSSGLSGETQYFGPGTRLLVL.

In its sample, this clonotype was seen many times. V is TRBV2 and J is TRBJ2-7, with 7 bases lining up with TRBD1. J lost 4 bases, V lost 5 bases, and 5 bases had no gene match. CDR3 length: 13 residues. CDR1 and CDR2 (germline): SNHLY, FYNNEI. In DNA, the CDR3 is TGTGCCAGCAGTATCGACAGGGAATACGAGCAGTACTTC. It yields the protein CASSIDREYEQYF.

This clonotype has a count of ten or more. V is TRBV20-1 and J is TRBJ1-1; TRBD1 might be the D (5 bases). The CDR3 contains 13 residues. Germline V lookup: CDR1 DFQATT, CDR2 SNEGSKA (reference sequence). With 3 bases removed from V and 4 bases from J, the gap between germline ends came to 12 bases. CDR3 DNA: TGCAGTGCTAGGTCAGGGTTGGGCACTGAAGCTTTCTTT. Encoded protein: CSARSGLGTEAFF.

This clonotype has at least ten counts. The V and J genes are TRBV7-2 and TRBJ2-1; 13 bases agree with TRBD2. CDR1 is SGHTA, CDR2 FQGNSA, per germline. The CDR3 runs 21 residues. The V and J ends lost 2 bases and 3 bases, in that order; junction bases with no gene match: 16. The CDR3 loop reads CASSLIGLWTSGGQYYNEQFF. CDR3 DNA: TGTGCCAGCAGCTTAATTGGGCTTTGGACTAGCGGGGGCCAATACTACAATGAGCAGTTCTTC. Looking up the rest from reference TRBV7-2 and TRBJ2-1 gives the full variable domain: GAGVSQSPSNKVTEKGKDVELRCDPISGHTALYWYRQSLGQGLEFLIYFQGNSAPDKSGLPSDRFSAERTGGSVSTLTIQRTQQEDSAVYLCASSLIGLWTSGGQYYNEQFFGPGTRLTVL.

In this sample, this clonotype turned up many times. V gene TRBV6-2 or TRBV6-3 combines with J gene TRBJ2-1; 13 bases agree with TRBD2. From germline, CDR1 is MNHEY and CDR2 SVGEGT. V lost 1 base, J lost 9 bases, and 3 bases stayed unmatched. This CDR3 region has 15 residues. The CDR3 coding sequence is TGTGCCAGCAGTTACTGGACTAGCGGGGGCGGTGAGCAGTTCTTC. This codes for CASSYWTSGGGEQFF.

In its sample, this clonotype was seen a few times. The CDR3 nucleotides read TGTGCCAGCAATGAGGGGGAAGGCTACACCTTC. This encodes CASNEGEGYTF. The chain uses TRBV25-1 and TRBJ1-2; weak D call: TRBD1 (6 bases). The CDR3 length is 11 residues. Looked up from germline, CDR1 is MGHDK and CDR2 is SYGVNS. The germline V and J ends were trimmed by 7 bases and 8 bases, with 11 bases remaining between them.

This clonotype was observed many times. This sequence joins TRBV20-1 and TRBJ2-7, with D maybe TRBD1 (6 bases). The germline V gene has CDR1 DFQATT and CDR2 SNEGSKA (reference sequence). This CDR3 spans 15 amino acids. The germline V and J ends were trimmed by 6 bases and 2 bases, with 20 bases remaining between them. CDR3 region: CSAEPAGASTYEQYF. The CDR3 nucleotides read TGCAGTGCCGAACCGGCAGGGGCCTCTACCTACGAGCAGTACTTC.

In its sample, this clonotype was seen many times. This rearrangement joins TRBV6-5 to TRBJ2-1; weak D call: TRBD2 (7 bases). This CDR3 region has 13 residues. Trimming took off 10 bases at V and 8 bases at J, with 18 bases between the two ends. Germline CDR1 and CDR2: MNHEY and SVGAGI. CDR3 residues: CATQVGGGDEQFF. In DNA form, the CDR3 reads TGTGCCACTCAGGTAGGGGGAGGGGATGAGCAGTTCTTC.

Concerning this clonotype itself: At one of its ends the junction is not consistent with the germline gene, which may arise from a read error. The rearrangement uses TRBV20-1 and TRBJ2-3; 10 bases agree with TRBD2. Germline CDR1 DFQATT, CDR2 SNEGSKA (reference sequence). This CDR3 region has 16 residues. This chain's CDR3 is CSATRLAGDTTDTQYF. DNA of the CDR3: TGCAGCGCTACCCGGCTAGCGGGGGACACCACAGATACGCAGTATTTT.

In its sample, this clonotype was seen many times. J is TRBJ2-6 and V is TRBV6-6; either TRBD1 or TRBD2 may fit D (5 bases each). The CDR3 extends over 17 amino acids. Trimming took off 2 bases at V and 2 bases at J, with 13 bases between the two ends. Per germline, CDR1 MNHNY and CDR2 SVGAGI (reference sequence). CDR3 region: CASSYGATGTGANVLTF. DNA of the CDR3: TGTGCCAGCAGTTACGGGGCTACGGGGACTGGGGCCAACGTCCTGACTTTC.

This clonotype was seen repeatedly, ten times or more. The chain links TRBV5-1 to TRBJ2-1; TRBD2 matches 8 bases. V dropped 4 bases and J dropped 1; count of bases not matched to a gene: 10. Germline V gene data show CDR1 as SGHRS and CDR2 as YFSETQ. The CDR3 is 17 amino acids. This chain's CDR3 is CASSRNSGGRSYNEQFF. The CDR3 nucleotides read TGCGCCAGCAGCCGAAATTCGGGGGGGAGGTCCTACAATGAGCAGTTCTTC. The full variable domain, rest sourced from reference TRBV5-1 and TRBJ2-1, is KAGVTQTPRYLIKTRGQQVTLSCSPISGHRSVSWYQQTPGQGLQFLFEYFSETQRNKGNFPGRFSGRQFSNSRSEMNVSTLELGDSALYLCASSRNSGGRSYNEQFFGPGTRLTVL.

This clonotype was counted at least ten times. The chain combines TRBV20-1 with TRBJ1-2; no firm D call. The V end lost 1 base, the J end lost 7 bases, and 7 bases lay between the germline ends. Germline V gene lookup returns CDR1 DFQATT and CDR2 SNEGSKA (reference sequence). The CDR3 runs to 11 residues. CDR3 residues: CSARVMVGYTF. The CDR3 DNA follows: TGCAGTGCTAGAGTCATGGTTGGCTACACCTTC.

This clonotype came up many times. The chain links TRBV20-1 to TRBJ2-3; possibly TRBD1 for D (6 bases). CDR3 size: 12 residues. V shed 6 bases and J shed 4 bases, with 11 bases lying between them. Germline V gives CDR1 DFQATT, CDR2 SNEGSKA (reference sequence). The CDR3 DNA is TGCAGTGCACCGACAGGCTCAGATACGCAGTATTTT. This sequence encodes CSAPTGSDTQYF.